This TCR beta chain was profiled in a study of beta chain features in type 1 diabetes. Study-wide points: Researchers report that Type 1 diabetes patients had moderately but significantly shorter TCRB CDR3s across all four CD4+ subsets. Relative to healthy donors, patients appeared to have naive, central memory and Treg TCRB repertoires that were more similar.

Expressed TCRB transcripts were sequenced because the entire RNA isolate underwent reverse transcription. Assay used: immunoSEQ multiplex PCR; TCRdb lists only in-frame clones, some missing. The data contain approximately 600,000 clones, around 12% of them singletons. The germline gives CDR1 PRHDT, CDR2 FYEKMQ (reference sequence). Trimming cost V 3 bases and J 0 bases, with 12 bases left between them. The CDR3 is 17 amino acids. About this clone: No antigen is known for it.

Sequenced sample: naive CD4+ T cells from blood. The receptor comes from a man aged 25 to 40 with type 1 diabetes. The chain joins TRBV13 to TRBJ1-6; D is possibly TRBD1 (6 bases). The CDR3 sequence: CASSFRGHSSYNSPLHF. The CDR3 DNA sequence: TGTGCCAGCAGCTTCAGGGGACATAGCTCCTATAATTCACCCCTCCACTTT.